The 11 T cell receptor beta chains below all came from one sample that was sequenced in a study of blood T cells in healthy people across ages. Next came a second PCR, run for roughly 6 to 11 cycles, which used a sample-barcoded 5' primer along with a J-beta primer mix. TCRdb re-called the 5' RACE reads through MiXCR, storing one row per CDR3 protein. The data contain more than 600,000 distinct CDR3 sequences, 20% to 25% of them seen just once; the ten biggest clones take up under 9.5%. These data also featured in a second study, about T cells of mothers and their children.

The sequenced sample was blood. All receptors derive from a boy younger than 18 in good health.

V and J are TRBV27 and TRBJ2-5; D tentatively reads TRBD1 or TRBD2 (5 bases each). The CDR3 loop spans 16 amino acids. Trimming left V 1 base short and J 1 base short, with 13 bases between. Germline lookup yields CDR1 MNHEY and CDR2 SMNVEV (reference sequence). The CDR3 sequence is CASSLFSGDRQETQYF. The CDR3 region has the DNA TGTGCCAGCAGTTTATTCTCCGGGGACCGCCAAGAGACCCAGTACTTC.

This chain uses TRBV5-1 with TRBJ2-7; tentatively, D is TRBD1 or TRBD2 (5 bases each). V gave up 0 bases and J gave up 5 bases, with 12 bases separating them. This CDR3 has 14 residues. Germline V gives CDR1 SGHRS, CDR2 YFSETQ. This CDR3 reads CASSLAAGSDEQYF. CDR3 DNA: TGCGCCAGCAGCTTGGCCGCAGGGAGCGACGAGCAGTACTTC.

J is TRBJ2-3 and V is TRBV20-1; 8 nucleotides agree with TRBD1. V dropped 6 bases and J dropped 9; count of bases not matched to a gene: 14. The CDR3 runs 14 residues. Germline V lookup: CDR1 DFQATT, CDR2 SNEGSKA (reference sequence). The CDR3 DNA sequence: TGCAGTGCAACCTCAGCCGGGACAGGAGCAACGCAGTATTTT. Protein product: CSATSAGTGATQYF.

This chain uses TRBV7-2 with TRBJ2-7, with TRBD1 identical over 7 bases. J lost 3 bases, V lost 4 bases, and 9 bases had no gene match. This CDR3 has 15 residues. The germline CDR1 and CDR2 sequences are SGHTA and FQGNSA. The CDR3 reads CASSSIPRQGYEQYF. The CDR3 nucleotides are TGTGCCAGCAGCTCGATCCCTAGACAGGGCTACGAGCAGTACTTC. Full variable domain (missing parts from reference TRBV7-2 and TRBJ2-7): GAGVSQSPSNKVTEKGKDVELRCDPISGHTALYWYRQSLGQGLEFLIYFQGNSAPDKSGLPSDRFSAERTGGSVSTLTIQRTQQEDSAVYLCASSSIPRQGYEQYFGPGTRLTVT.

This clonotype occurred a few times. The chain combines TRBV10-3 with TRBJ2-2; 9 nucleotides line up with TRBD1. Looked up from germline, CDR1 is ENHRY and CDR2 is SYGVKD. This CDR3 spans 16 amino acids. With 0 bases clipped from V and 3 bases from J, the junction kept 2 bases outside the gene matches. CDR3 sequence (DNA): TGTGCCATCAGTGAGTCAAGGACAGGGGACACCGGGGAGCTGTTTTTT. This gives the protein CAISESRTGDTGELFF.

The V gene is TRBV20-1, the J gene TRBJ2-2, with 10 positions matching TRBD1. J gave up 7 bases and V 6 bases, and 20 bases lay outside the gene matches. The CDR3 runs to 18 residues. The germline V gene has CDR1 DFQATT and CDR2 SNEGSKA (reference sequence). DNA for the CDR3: TGCAGTGCCCATACGCGGCGACCCGGGACAGGGGTTGTCGGGGAGCTGTTTTTT. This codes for CSAHTRRPGTGVVGELFF.

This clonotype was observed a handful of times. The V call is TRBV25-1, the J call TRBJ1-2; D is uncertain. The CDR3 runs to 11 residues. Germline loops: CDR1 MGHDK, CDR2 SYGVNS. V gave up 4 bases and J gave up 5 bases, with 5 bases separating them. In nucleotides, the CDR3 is TGTGCCAGCAGTGGGAGATATGGCTACACCTTC. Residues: CASSGRYGYTF.

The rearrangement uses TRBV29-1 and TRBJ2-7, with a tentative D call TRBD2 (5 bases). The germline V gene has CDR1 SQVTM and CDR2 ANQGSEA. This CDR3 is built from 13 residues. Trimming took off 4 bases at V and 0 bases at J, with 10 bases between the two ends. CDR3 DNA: TGCAGCGTTGCAAGAGCGGACTCCTACGAGCAGTACTTC. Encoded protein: CSVARADSYEQYF.

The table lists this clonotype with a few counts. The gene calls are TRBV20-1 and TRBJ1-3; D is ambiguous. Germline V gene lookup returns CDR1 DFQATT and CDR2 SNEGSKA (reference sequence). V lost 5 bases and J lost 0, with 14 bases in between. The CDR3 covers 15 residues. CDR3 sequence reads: CSAYSGKPSGNTIYF. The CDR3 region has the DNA TGCAGTGCTTACAGCGGGAAGCCCTCTGGAAACACCATATATTTT.

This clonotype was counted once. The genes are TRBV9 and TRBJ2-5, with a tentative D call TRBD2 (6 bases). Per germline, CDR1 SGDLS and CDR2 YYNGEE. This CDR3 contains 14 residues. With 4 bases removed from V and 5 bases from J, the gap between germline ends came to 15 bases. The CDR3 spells CASSPLPGGETQYF. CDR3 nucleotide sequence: TGTGCCAGCAGCCCCCTACCCGGAGGGGAGACCCAGTACTTC.

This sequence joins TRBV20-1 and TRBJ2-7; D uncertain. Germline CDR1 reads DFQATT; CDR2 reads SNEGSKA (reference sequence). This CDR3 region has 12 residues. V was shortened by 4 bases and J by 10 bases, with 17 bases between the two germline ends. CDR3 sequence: CSATTDPTAQYF. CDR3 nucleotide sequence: TGCAGTGCTACTACCGATCCTACGGCACAGTACTTC.